These T cell receptor beta chains were read from a single sample in a study of shared clonotypes between healthy human individuals. TCRdb keeps only in-frame clones here, not all; method: immunoSEQ multiplex PCR. This sample has about 2.1 million clones; roughly 95% occur once, and the top ten carry more than 1.5%. Specimen: naive CD8+ T cells from PBMCs. The receptors were sampled from a man between 18 and 35 years old in good health. Some clones in this sample may be carry-over from other donors' samples. CDR3s include the opening cysteine and the closing phenylalanine or tryptophan. The order of the fields is J gene, V gene, D gene, clone size, CDR3 DNA, CDR3 protein. The D gene is left open where the match is weak. Some rows mark clone size as missing; the rest say once, few, many or name a class of expanded clone.

TRBJ1-2 TRBV6-5 - - TGTGCCAGCAGTCCCTCTCAACGCTATGGCTACACCTTC CASSPSQRYGYTF
TRBJ2-7 TRBV7-9 TRBD2 - TGTGCCAGCAGCTGGAAGGGAGGGAATCGCTCCTACGAGCAGTACTTC CASSWKGGNRSYEQYF
TRBJ1-1 TRBV27 TRBD1 few TGTGCCAGCAGTTCCCCAAGCAGGGGGCGTAACACTGAAGCTTTCTTT CASSSPSRGRNTEAFF
TRBJ2-1 TRBV10-1 - - TGCGCCAGCAGTGAGAGGCCCCGGGGCGGTGAGCAGTTCTTC CASSERPRGGEQFF
TRBJ1-2 TRBV7-9 - - TGTGCCACCGACAGAAACTATGGCTACACCTTC CATDRNYGYTF
TRBJ2-3 TRBV7-9 - - TGTGCCAGCAGCTTAAGACAGGAGGCCGGAGATACGCAGTATTTT CASSLRQEAGDTQYF
TRBJ1-1 TRBV19 - - TGTGCCAGTAGCACGACAGTGAACACTGAAGCTTTCTTT CASSTTVNTEAFF
TRBJ2-1 TRBV12-5 TRBD2 - TGTGCTAGTGGTTCAACTAGCGGGAACAGCAATGAGCAGTTCTTC CASGSTSGNSNEQFF
TRBJ1-3 TRBV11-2 - - TGTGCCAGCAGCCAAGGGAGGCCCAGCGGGGGCGTCTCTGGAAACACCATATATTTT CASSQGRPSGGVSGNTIYF
TRBJ2-2 TRBV13 TRBD2 - TGTGCCAGCAGTTATACTAGCGGGACAGACGGGGAGCTGTTTTTT CASSYTSGTDGELFF
TRBJ1-1 TRBV27 - - TGTGCCAGCAGGCCAAGAGGGGGGACATTCTTAGCTTTCTTT CASRPRGGTFLAFF
TRBJ1-1 TRBV5-1 - - TGCGCCAGCAGCCCGGTCCGGGGGAGCACTGAAGCTTTCTTT CASSPVRGSTEAFF
TRBJ2-1 TRBV9 - - TGTGCCAGCAGCGTAGCAGGCCTAGACAATGAGCAGTTCTTC CASSVAGLDNEQFF
TRBJ2-7 TRBV6-6 - - TGTGCCAGTGGATCGGCCGAGCAGTACTTC CASGSAEQYF
TRBJ2-5 TRBV27 TRBD1 - TGTGCCAGCAGTTTGGGTTGGGGACAGCCCCAAGAGACCCAGTACTTC CASSLGWGQPQETQYF
TRBJ1-1 TRBV13 - - TGTGCCAGCAGCGCAAACAGGGTTGTGGCCACTGAAGCTTTCTTT CASSANRVVATEAFF
TRBJ2-1 TRBV15 - - TGTGCCACCAGCAGAACACCGGGACTTGGCTCCTACAATGAGCAGTTCTTC CATSRTPGLGSYNEQFF
TRBJ2-7 TRBV28 - - TGTGCCAGCCGACAGGCGAATAACTACGAGCAGTACTTC CASRQANNYEQYF
TRBJ2-7 TRBV7-2 - - TGTGCCAGCAGCTTACGCAACGGGCCCGAGCAGTACTTC CASSLRNGPEQYF
TRBJ2-1 TRBV27 TRBD2 - TGTGCCAGCAGTTTATTCGGCCTAGCGGAAGAGCAGTTCTTC CASSLFGLAEEQFF
TRBJ2-5 TRBV13 - - TGTGCCAGCAGCCAAAGTAGGGACCAAGAGACCCAGTACTTC CASSQSRDQETQYF
TRBJ2-3 TRBV4-2 TRBD2 - TGTGCCAGCAGCCAAGGGCTAGCGGGATTCACAGATACGCAGTATTTT CASSQGLAGFTDTQYF
TRBJ2-7 TRBV27 TRBD2 - TGTGCCAGCAGCCTAACCGGGACTAGCGACTACGAGCAGTACTTC CASSLTGTSDYEQYF
TRBJ2-5 TRBV4-3 - - TGCGCCAGCAGCCAAGATAGGGGACTCCAAGAGACCCAGTACTTC CASSQDRGLQETQYF
TRBJ2-7 TRBV2 TRBD2 - TGTGCCAGCAGTGGACTAGCGGGGAACGAGCAGTACTTC CASSGLAGNEQYF
TRBJ1-5 TRBV19 TRBD1 - TGTGCCAGTAGTACACAGGGGCGCAATCAGCCCCAGCATTTT CASSTQGRNQPQHF
TRBJ2-7 TRBV11-2 - - TGTGCCAGCAGCACCCGGGACCAGCCTCCCTACGAGCAGTACTTC CASSTRDQPPYEQYF
TRBJ1-5 TRBV27 TRBD1 - TGTGCCAGCAGTATAGGACAGGGTTTTCAGCCCCAGCATTTT CASSIGQGFQPQHF
TRBJ1-1 TRBV7-8 TRBD1 - TGTGCCAGCAGCTCGAACAGGGGAGGGACTGAAGCTTTCTTT CASSSNRGGTEAFF
TRBJ2-7 TRBV28 - once TGTGCCAGCAGTTTGCAGGGAGGTACCCACGAGCAGTACTTC CASSLQGGTHEQYF
TRBJ1-1 TRBV29-1 - - TGCAGCGTTGAAGTACGCAGGGCAAACACTGAAGCTTTCTTT CSVEVRRANTEAFF